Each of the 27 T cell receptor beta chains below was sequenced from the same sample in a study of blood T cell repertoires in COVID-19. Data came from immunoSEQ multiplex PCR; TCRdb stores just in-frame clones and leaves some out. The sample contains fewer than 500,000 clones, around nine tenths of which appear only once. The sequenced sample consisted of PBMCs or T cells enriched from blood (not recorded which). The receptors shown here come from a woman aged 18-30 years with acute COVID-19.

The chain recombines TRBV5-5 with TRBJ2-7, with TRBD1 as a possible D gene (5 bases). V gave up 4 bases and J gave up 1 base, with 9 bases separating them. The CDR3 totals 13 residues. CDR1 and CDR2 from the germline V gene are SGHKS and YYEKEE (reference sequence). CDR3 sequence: CASSIQASYEQYF. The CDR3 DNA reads TGTGCCAGCAGCATACAGGCTTCCTACGAGCAGTACTTC.

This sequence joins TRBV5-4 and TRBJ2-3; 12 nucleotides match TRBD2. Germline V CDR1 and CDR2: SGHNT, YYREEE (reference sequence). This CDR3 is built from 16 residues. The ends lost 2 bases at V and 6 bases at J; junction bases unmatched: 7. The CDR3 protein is CASSFFLAGGLDTQYF. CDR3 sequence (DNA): TGTGCCAGCAGCTTTTTCCTAGCGGGGGGGTTGGATACGCAGTATTTT.

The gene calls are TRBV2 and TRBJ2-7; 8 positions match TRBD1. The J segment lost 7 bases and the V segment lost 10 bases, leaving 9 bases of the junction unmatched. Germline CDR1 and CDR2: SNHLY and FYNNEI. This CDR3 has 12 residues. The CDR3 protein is CATGTGMREQYF. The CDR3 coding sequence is TGTGCCACGGGGACAGGAATGCGGGAGCAGTACTTC.

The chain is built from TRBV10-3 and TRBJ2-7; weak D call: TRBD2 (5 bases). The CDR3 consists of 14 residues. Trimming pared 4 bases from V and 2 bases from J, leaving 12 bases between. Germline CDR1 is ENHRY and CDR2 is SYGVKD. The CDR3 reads CAISVASRTYEQYF. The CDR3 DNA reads TGTGCCATCAGTGTGGCTAGCAGGACCTACGAGCAGTACTTC.

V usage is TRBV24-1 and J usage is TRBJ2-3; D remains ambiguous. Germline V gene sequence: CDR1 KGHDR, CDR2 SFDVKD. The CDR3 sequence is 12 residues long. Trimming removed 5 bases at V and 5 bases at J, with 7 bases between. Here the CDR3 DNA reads TGTGCCACCAGTGGGTCCGGAGATACGCAGTATTTT. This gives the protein CATSGSGDTQYF.

The CDR3 is CASSGGQLNTEAFF. CDR3 nucleotides: TGTGCCAGCAGCGGAGGACAGCTGAACACTGAAGCTTTCTTT. The genes are TRBV13 and TRBJ1-1; the D gene is possibly TRBD1 (6 bases). Trimming cost V 5 bases and J 0 bases, with 10 bases left between them. The germline V gene encodes CDR1 PRHDT and CDR2 FYEKMQ (reference sequence). The CDR3 spans 14 residues.

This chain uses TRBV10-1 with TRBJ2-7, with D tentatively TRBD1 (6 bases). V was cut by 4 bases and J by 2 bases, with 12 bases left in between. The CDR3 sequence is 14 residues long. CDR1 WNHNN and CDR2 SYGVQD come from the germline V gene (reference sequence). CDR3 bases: TGCGCCAGCAGTGCTCAGACAGGAGCCTACGAGCAGTACTTC. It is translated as CASSAQTGAYEQYF.

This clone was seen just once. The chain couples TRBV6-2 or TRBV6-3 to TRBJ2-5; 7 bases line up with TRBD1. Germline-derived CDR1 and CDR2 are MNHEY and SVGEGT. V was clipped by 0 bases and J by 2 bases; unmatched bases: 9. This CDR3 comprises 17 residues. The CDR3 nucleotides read TGTGCCAGCAGTTACTCGATTTTCCGGACAGGACAAGAGACCCAGTACTTC. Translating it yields CASSYSIFRTGQETQYF.

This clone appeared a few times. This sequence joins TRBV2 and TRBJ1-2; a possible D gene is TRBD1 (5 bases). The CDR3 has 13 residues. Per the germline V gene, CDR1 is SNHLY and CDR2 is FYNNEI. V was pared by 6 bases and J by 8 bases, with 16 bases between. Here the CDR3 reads CASSSPTQGGYTF. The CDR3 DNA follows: TGTGCCAGCAGCAGCCCAACGCAGGGAGGCTACACCTTC.

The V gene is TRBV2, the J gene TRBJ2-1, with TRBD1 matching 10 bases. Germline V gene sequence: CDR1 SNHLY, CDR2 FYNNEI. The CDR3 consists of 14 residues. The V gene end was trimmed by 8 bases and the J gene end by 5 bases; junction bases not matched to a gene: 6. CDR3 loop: CASLRQGADNEQFF. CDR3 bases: TGTGCCAGCCTCCGACAGGGGGCAGACAATGAGCAGTTCTTC.

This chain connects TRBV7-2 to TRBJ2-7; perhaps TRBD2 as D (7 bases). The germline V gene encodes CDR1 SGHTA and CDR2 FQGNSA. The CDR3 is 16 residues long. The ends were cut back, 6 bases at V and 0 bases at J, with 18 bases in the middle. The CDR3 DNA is TGTGCCAGCAGTATACAGTCGGGGGGCGCCTCCTACGAGCAGTACTTC. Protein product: CASSIQSGGASYEQYF.

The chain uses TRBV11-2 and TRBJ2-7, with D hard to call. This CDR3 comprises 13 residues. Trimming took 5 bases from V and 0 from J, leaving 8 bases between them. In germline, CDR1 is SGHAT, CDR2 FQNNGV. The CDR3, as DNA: TGTGCCAGCAGCCGACGGAGCTCCTACGAGCAGTACTTC. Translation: CASSRRSSYEQYF.

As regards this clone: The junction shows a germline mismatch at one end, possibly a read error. This CDR3 reads CASSLGRGANNEQFF. The CDR3 DNA follows: TGTGCTAGCAGCTTAGGGCGGGGGGCCAACAATGAGCAGTTCTTC. This chain joins TRBV7-7 and TRBJ2-1; 8 nucleotides align to TRBD2. Germline V CDR1 and CDR2: SSHAT, FNYEAQ (reference sequence). The CDR3 contains 15 residues.

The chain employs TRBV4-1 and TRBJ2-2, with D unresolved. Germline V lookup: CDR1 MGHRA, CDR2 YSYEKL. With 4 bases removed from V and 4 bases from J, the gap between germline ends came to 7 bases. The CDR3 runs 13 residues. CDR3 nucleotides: TGCGCCAGCAGCCTCGCCGGCACCGGGGAGCTGTTTTTT. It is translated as CASSLAGTGELFF.

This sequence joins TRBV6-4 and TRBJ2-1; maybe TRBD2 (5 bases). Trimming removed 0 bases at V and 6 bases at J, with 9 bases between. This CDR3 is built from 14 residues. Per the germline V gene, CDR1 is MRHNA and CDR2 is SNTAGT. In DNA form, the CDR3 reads TGTGCCAGCAGTGACTCAAGAGGGCTCAATGAGCAGTTCTTC. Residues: CASSDSRGLNEQFF.

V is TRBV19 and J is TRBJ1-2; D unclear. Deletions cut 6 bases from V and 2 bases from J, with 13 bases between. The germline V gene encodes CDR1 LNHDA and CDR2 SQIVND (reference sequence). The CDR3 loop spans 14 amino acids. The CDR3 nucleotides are TGTGCCAGTAGCATACCGACACCAAACTATGGCTACACCTTC. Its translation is CASSIPTPNYGYTF.

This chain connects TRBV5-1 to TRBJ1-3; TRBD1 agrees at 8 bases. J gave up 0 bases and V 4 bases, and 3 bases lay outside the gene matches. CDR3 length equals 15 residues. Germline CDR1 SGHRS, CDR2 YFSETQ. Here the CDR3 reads CASSGGQGSGNTIYF. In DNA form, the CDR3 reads TGCGCCAGCAGCGGAGGACAGGGCTCTGGAAACACCATATATTTT. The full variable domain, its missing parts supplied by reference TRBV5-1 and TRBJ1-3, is KAGVTQTPRYLIKTRGQQVTLSCSPISGHRSVSWYQQTPGQGLQFLFEYFSETQRNKGNFPGRFSGRQFSNSRSEMNVSTLELGDSALYLCASSGGQGSGNTIYFGEGSWLTVV.

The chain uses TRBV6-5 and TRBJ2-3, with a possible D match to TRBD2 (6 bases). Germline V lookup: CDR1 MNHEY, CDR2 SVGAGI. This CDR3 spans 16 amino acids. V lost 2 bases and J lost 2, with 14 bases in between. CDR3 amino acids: CASSYDAGLYTDTQYF. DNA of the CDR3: TGTGCCAGCAGTTACGATGCGGGACTCTACACAGATACGCAGTATTTT.

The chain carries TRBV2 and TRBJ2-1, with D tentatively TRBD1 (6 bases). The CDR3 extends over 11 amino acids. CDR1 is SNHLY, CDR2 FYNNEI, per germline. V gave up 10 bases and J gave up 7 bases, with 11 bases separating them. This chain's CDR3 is CANSRGNEQFF. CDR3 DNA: TGTGCCAACTCTAGGGGGAATGAGCAGTTCTTC. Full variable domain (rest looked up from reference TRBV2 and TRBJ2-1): EPEVTQTPSHQVTQMGQEVILRCVPISNHLYFYWYRQILGQKVEFLVSFYNNEISEKSEIFDDQFSVERPDGSNFTLKIRSTKLEDSAMYFCANSRGNEQFFGPGTRLTVL.

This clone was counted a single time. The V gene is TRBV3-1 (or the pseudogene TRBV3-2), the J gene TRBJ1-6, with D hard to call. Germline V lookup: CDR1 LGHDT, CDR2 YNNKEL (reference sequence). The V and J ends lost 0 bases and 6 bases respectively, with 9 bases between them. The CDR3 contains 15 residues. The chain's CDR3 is CASSQEASGNSPLHF. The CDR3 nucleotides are TGTGCCAGCAGCCAAGAAGCGTCCGGTAATTCACCCCTCCACTTT.

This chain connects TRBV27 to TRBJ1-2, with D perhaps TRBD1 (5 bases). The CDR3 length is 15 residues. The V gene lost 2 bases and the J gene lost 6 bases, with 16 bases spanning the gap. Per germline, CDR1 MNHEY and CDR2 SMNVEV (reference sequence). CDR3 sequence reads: CASSLSPQATDGYTF. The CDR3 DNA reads TGTGCCAGCAGTTTAAGCCCACAGGCGACCGATGGCTACACCTTC.

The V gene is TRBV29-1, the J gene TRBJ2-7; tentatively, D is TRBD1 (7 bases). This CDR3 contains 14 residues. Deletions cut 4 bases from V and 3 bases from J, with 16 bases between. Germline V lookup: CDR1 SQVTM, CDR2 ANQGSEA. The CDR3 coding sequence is TGCAGCGTTGTTGTGCGGCAGGGGGGCTACGAGCAGTACTTC. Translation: CSVVVRQGGYEQYF.

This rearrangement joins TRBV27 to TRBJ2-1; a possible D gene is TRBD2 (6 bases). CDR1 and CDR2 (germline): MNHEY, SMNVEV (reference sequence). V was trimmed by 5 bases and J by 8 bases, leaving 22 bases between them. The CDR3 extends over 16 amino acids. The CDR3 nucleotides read TGTGCCAGCAGTCCACAGAGAGCGGGTGGGGAGTATGAGCAGTTCTTC. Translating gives CASSPQRAGGEYEQFF.

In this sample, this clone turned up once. The CDR3 region is CASGLVPGVSGYTF. In DNA form, the CDR3 reads TGTGCTAGTGGTTTGGTACCAGGGGTGAGTGGCTACACCTTC. V is TRBV12-5 and J is TRBJ1-2; the D gene is possibly TRBD1 (6 bases). V lost 0 bases and J 7 bases, leaving 12 bases between the germline ends. This CDR3 region has 14 residues. The germline V gene encodes CDR1 LGHNT and CDR2 FRNRAP.

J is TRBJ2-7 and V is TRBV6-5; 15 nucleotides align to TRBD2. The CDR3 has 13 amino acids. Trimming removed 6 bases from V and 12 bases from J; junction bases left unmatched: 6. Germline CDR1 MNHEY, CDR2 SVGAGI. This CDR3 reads CASSRTSGGAWYF. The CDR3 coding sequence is TGTGCCAGCAGCCGGACTAGCGGGGGGGCGTGGTACTTC.

The CDR3 DNA sequence: TGTGCCAGCAGTGAAATTGGGACAGGGAGGCATGGCTACACCTTC. Amino acid sequence: CASSEIGTGRHGYTF. The V and J genes are TRBV25-1 and TRBJ1-2; TRBD1 matches 9 bases. The CDR3 is 15 residues long. CDR1 is MGHDK and CDR2 is SYGVNS in the germline V gene. V trimming: 2 bases; J trimming: 6 bases; junction bases outside the gene matches: 7.

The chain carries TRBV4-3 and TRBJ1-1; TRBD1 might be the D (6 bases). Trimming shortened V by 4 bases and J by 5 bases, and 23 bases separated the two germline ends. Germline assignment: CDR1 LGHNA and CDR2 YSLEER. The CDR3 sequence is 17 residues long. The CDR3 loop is CASSPPARSDSRTEAFF. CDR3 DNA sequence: TGCGCCAGCAGCCCTCCCGCCCGATCGGACAGTCGGACTGAAGCTTTCTTT.